The rows below give T cell receptor beta chains drawn from one sample of a study of T cell changes during pregnancy in multiple sclerosis. Method: immunoSEQ multiplex PCR; TCRdb's copy keeps in-frame clones and lacks some. The sample contains over 25,000 clones, more than 80% of which appear only once. Sequencing used CD4+ T cells from peripheral blood mononuclear cells, obtained in the first trimester of pregnancy. The origin of the receptors is a female donor with multiple sclerosis, enrolled in a pregnancy study. Each CDR3 is given with its conserved first and last residue. Each record gives: J gene, clone size, D gene, V gene, CDR3 DNA, CDR3 protein. D genes are given only for firm matches. A row's size may be missing; if present it is once, few, many or a size class.

TRBJ2-7,-,-,TRBV7-9,TGTGCCAGCAGCTTAGATCTGAGCGGACGATACGAGCAGTACTTC,CASSLDLSGRYEQYF
TRBJ1-1,-,-,TRBV2,TGTGCCAGCAGTGAGGACTGGGGGCATGAGGGCACTGAAGCTTTCTTT,CASSEDWGHEGTEAFF
TRBJ2-7,-,-,TRBV28,TGTGCCAGCAGTCAAGCGAGTGAAGGGGCGCGGGAGCAGTACTTC,CASSQASEGAREQYF
TRBJ2-7,-,-,TRBV28,TGTGCCAGCAGTCTAGGGGGAATTAACTACGAGCAGTACTTC,CASSLGGINYEQYF
TRBJ2-2,-,-,TRBV9,TGTGCCAGCAGCGTAAGGGGGATGAGTATCGGGGAGCTGTTTTTT,CASSVRGMSIGELFF
TRBJ2-2,-,TRBD2,TRBV19,TGTGCCAGTAGGGGACTAGCGGGGGGCCCCAAGTCCACCGGGGAGCTGTTTTTT,CASRGLAGGPKSTGELFF
TRBJ2-7,-,TRBD2,TRBV4-1,TGCGCCAGCGGTTTTGGGATCATAGGACTAGTCTACGAGCAGTACTTC,CASGFGIIGLVYEQYF
TRBJ1-2,-,TRBD1,TRBV11-2,TGTGCCAGCAGCCCCGACAGGGCCGGTGCATATGGCTACACCTTC,CASSPDRAGAYGYTF
TRBJ2-2,-,TRBD1,TRBV6-5,TGTGCCAGCAGTTACTCAGGGACAGTTCACGGGGAGCTGTTTTTT,CASSYSGTVHGELFF
TRBJ2-5,-,-,TRBV2,TGTGCCAGCAGTACTCAGACAGCCGAAGAGACCCAGTACTTC,CASSTQTAEETQYF
TRBJ2-7,-,TRBD1,TRBV7-6,TGTGCCAGCAGCGTCAGGACAGGGGGGTTGTACGAGCAGTACTTC,CASSVRTGGLYEQYF
TRBJ1-1,-,-,TRBV6-1,TGTGCCATTCGGGGAGGGCTGCGTCGGGAAGCTTTCTTT,CAIRGGLRREAFF
TRBJ2-5,-,-,TRBV5-6,TGTGCCAGCAGCTTGGGACAGGGAGGCGAGACCCAGTACTTC,CASSLGQGGETQYF
TRBJ1-2,-,TRBD1,TRBV6-6,TGTGCCAGCAGTCCCGGGACAGGGAGTGGCTACACCTTC,CASSPGTGSGYTF
TRBJ1-1,-,-,TRBV2,TGTGCCAGCAGTGGCGGAGGGGCCGCGTTGGAGGCTTTCTTT,CASSGGGAALEAFF
TRBJ1-5,-,-,TRBV2,TGTGCCAGCAGTGAAAACAGCCCAGGAGGCAGGAATCAGCCCCAGCATTTT,CASSENSPGGRNQPQHF
TRBJ2-3,once,TRBD2,TRBV5-4,TGTGCCACCACAAGCGGGGCGCCCACAGATACGCAGTATTTT,CATTSGAPTDTQYF
TRBJ1-1,-,-,TRBV11-2,TGTGCCAGCAGCCCCAACTTAGGGGGTCTCATGAACACTGAAGCTTTCTTT,CASSPNLGGLMNTEAFF
TRBJ1-1,-,-,TRBV27,TGTGCCAGCAGGGGACCGGGGGGGAGGAACACTGAAGCTTTCTTT,CASRGPGGRNTEAFF
TRBJ1-5,-,-,TRBV6-1,TGTGCCAGCAGTGAATCGGGCAATCAGCCCCAGCATTTT,CASSESGNQPQHF
TRBJ2-3,-,TRBD2,TRBV29-1,TGCAGCGTTGAAGGGACTAGCGGGCTTACAGATACGCAGTATTTT,CSVEGTSGLTDTQYF
TRBJ2-5,once,TRBD2,TRBV11-2,TGTGCCAGCAGCTTAGTGAGACTAGCGGGGGGGGCCGAGACCCAGTACTTC,CASSLVRLAGGAETQYF
TRBJ1-2,-,TRBD1,TRBV5-4,TGTGCCAGCAGCCCGGGACAGGACTATGGCTACACCTTC,CASSPGQDYGYTF
TRBJ1-1,-,TRBD1,TRBV9,TGTGCCAGCAGCACGACAGGGGGCAACCAAAACACTGAAGCTTTCTTT,CASSTTGGNQNTEAFF
TRBJ2-2,-,TRBD1,TRBV7-6,TGTGCCAGCAGCGCCCAGACAGGGGCGAACACCGGGGAGCTGTTTTTT,CASSAQTGANTGELFF
TRBJ1-6,-,-,TRBV7-8,TGTGCCAGCAGCCGCAGGGAGGATTCACCCCTCCACTTT,CASSRREDSPLHF
TRBJ1-1,-,TRBD1,TRBV7-3,TGTGCCAGCAGCTCACAGGGGGCGAACACTGAAGCTTTCTTT,CASSSQGANTEAFF
TRBJ2-2,-,TRBD1,TRBV6-6,TGTGCCAGCAGAGGGGGTAACAGGGGCCCCGGGGAGCTGTTTTTT,CASRGGNRGPGELFF
TRBJ1-5,-,-,TRBV4-1,TGCGCCAGCAGCCCCGGGGGAAGCAATCAGCCCCAGCATTTT,CASSPGGSNQPQHF
TRBJ1-6,-,-,TRBV2,TGTGCCAGCAGGGCAGGGTTTAGCTCCTATAATTCACCCCTCCACTTT,CASRAGFSSYNSPLHF
TRBJ2-7,-,TRBD1,TRBV28,TGTGCCAGCAGTTTCGGGACAGGGGACGAGCAGTACTTC,CASSFGTGDEQYF